The rows below give T cell receptor beta chains drawn from one sample of a study of blood T cell repertoires in COVID-19. This table comes from immunoSEQ multiplex PCR, and its TCRdb copy is limited to in-frame clones, with some not included. The table includes hundreds of thousands of clones, 85% to 90% detected once. Sequencing input: peripheral blood. All receptors derive from a woman between 25 and 40 years old with acute or convalescent COVID-19. CDR3s include the opening cysteine and the closing phenylalanine or tryptophan. The order of the fields is clone size, V gene, D gene, J gene, CDR3 protein, CDR3 DNA. D genes are given only for firm matches. The size of a clone is reported for some rows only, either as once, few or many, or as a class for expanded clones.

clone_size: few
v_call: TRBV24-1
d_call: TRBD1
j_call: TRBJ1-5
cdr3_aa: CATETGWLCSNQPQHF
cdr3_nt: TGTGCCACGGAGACAGGGTGGTTGTGTAGCAATCAGCCCCAGCATTTT

clone_size: NA
v_call: TRBV7-9
d_call: NA
j_call: TRBJ1-1
cdr3_aa: CASSPITGMNTEAFF
cdr3_nt: TGTGCCAGCAGCCCAATTACAGGGATGAACACTGAAGCTTTCTTT

clone_size: NA
v_call: TRBV28
d_call: NA
j_call: TRBJ1-5
cdr3_aa: CASSLRLGGTRDFNQPQHF
cdr3_nt: TGTGCCAGCAGTTTAAGGCTCGGAGGTACACGAGACTTTAATCAGCCCCAGCATTTT

clone_size: NA
v_call: TRBV29-1
d_call: NA
j_call: TRBJ1-1
cdr3_aa: CSVLAGVGNTEAFF
cdr3_nt: TGCAGCGTTCTAGCAGGGGTGGGGAACACTGAAGCTTTCTTT

clone_size: NA
v_call: TRBV7-9
d_call: TRBD2
j_call: TRBJ2-7
cdr3_aa: CASSLVTSGGYEQYF
cdr3_nt: TGTGCCAGCAGCTTAGTAACTAGCGGGGGATACGAGCAGTACTTC

clone_size: once
v_call: TRBV14
d_call: NA
j_call: TRBJ2-1
cdr3_aa: CASSQVRSRNEQFF
cdr3_nt: TGTGCCAGCAGCCAAGTGAGGAGTCGGAATGAGCAGTTCTTC

clone_size: NA
v_call: TRBV5-1
d_call: NA
j_call: TRBJ2-3
cdr3_aa: CASSFTESTDTQYF
cdr3_nt: TGCGCCAGCAGCTTCACGGAGAGCACAGATACGCAGTATTTT

clone_size: NA
v_call: TRBV2
d_call: NA
j_call: TRBJ2-7
cdr3_aa: CASRGGLYEQYF
cdr3_nt: TGTGCCAGCAGAGGGGGATTATACGAGCAGTACTTC

clone_size: once
v_call: TRBV7-2
d_call: NA
j_call: TRBJ1-6
cdr3_aa: CASSLGVNSPLHF
cdr3_nt: TGTGCCAGCAGCTTAGGAGTGAATTCACCCCTCCACTTT

clone_size: NA
v_call: TRBV25-1
d_call: TRBD1
j_call: TRBJ1-2
cdr3_aa: CASSETGGLGYTF
cdr3_nt: TGTGCCAGCAGTGAGACAGGGGGACTTGGCTACACCTTC

clone_size: NA
v_call: TRBV2
d_call: NA
j_call: TRBJ1-2
cdr3_aa: CASSEATSRLNYGYTF
cdr3_nt: TGTGCCAGCAGTGAAGCAACATCCAGGCTTAACTATGGCTACACCTTC

clone_size: few
v_call: TRBV6-5
d_call: NA
j_call: TRBJ1-6
cdr3_aa: CASSLYSSYNSPLHF
cdr3_nt: TGTGCCAGCAGCCTATATAGCTCCTATAATTCACCCCTCCACTTT

clone_size: NA
v_call: TRBV6-1
d_call: NA
j_call: TRBJ2-3
cdr3_aa: CASSDGWGPADTQYF
cdr3_nt: TGTGCCAGCAGTGATGGGTGGGGCCCAGCAGATACGCAGTATTTT

clone_size: NA
v_call: TRBV7-3
d_call: TRBD2
j_call: TRBJ2-3
cdr3_aa: CASSLSGGALDTQYF
cdr3_nt: TGTGCCAGCAGCTTAAGCGGGGGGGCTTTGGATACGCAGTATTTT

clone_size: once
v_call: TRBV19
d_call: NA
j_call: TRBJ2-3
cdr3_aa: CASSIAVTDTQYF
cdr3_nt: TGTGCCAGTAGTATAGCGGTTACAGATACGCAGTATTTT

clone_size: NA
v_call: TRBV5-1
d_call: TRBD2
j_call: TRBJ2-7
cdr3_aa: CASSLTSGPYEQYF
cdr3_nt: TGCGCCAGCAGCTTAACTAGCGGGCCCTACGAGCAGTACTTC

clone_size: NA
v_call: TRBV2
d_call: NA
j_call: TRBJ1-5
cdr3_aa: CASSEALQGQPQHF
cdr3_nt: TGTGCCAGCAGTGAAGCGCTTCAGGGTCAGCCCCAGCATTTT

clone_size: NA
v_call: TRBV13
d_call: NA
j_call: TRBJ2-5
cdr3_aa: CASSFRGGAETQYF
cdr3_nt: TGTGCCAGCAGCTTTAGGGGGGGGGCTGAGACCCAGTACTTC

clone_size: NA
v_call: TRBV20-1
d_call: NA
j_call: TRBJ1-1
cdr3_aa: CSASGYTEAFF
cdr3_nt: TGCAGTGCTAGCGGGTACACTGAAGCTTTCTTT

clone_size: NA
v_call: TRBV9
d_call: TRBD1
j_call: TRBJ1-2
cdr3_aa: CASSVDTGTAGYTF
cdr3_nt: TGTGCCAGCAGCGTAGATACCGGGACAGCGGGCTACACCTTC

clone_size: few
v_call: TRBV27
d_call: TRBD1
j_call: TRBJ1-1
cdr3_aa: CASSPLGQGSTEAFF
cdr3_nt: TGTGCCAGCAGTCCTCTCGGACAGGGGAGCACTGAAGCTTTCTTT

clone_size: NA
v_call: TRBV29-1
d_call: NA
j_call: TRBJ1-2
cdr3_aa: CSVGETGGYGYTF
cdr3_nt: TGCAGCGTTGGGGAAACAGGCGGCTATGGCTACACCTTC

clone_size: NA
v_call: TRBV27
d_call: NA
j_call: TRBJ2-1
cdr3_aa: CASIGGAARNYNEQFF
cdr3_nt: TGTGCCAGCATAGGAGGGGCGGCCAGGAACTACAATGAGCAGTTCTTC

clone_size: NA
v_call: TRBV28
d_call: TRBD1
j_call: TRBJ1-1
cdr3_aa: CAILGGPEAFF
cdr3_nt: TGTGCCATCCTAGGGGGCCCTGAAGCTTTCTTT

clone_size: NA
v_call: TRBV2
d_call: NA
j_call: TRBJ1-5
cdr3_aa: CASNSGTGGQPQHF
cdr3_nt: TGTGCCAGCAACAGCGGGACCGGGGGTCAGCCCCAGCATTTT

clone_size: few
v_call: TRBV5-1
d_call: TRBD1
j_call: TRBJ2-7
cdr3_aa: CASSPGTGEYEQYF
cdr3_nt: TGCGCCAGCAGCCCTGGGACAGGGGAGTACGAGCAGTACTTC

clone_size: once
v_call: TRBV6-9
d_call: NA
j_call: TRBJ2-4
cdr3_aa: CASSFQQQTKNIQYF
cdr3_nt: TGTGCCAGCAGTTTCCAACAGCAAACTAAAAACATTCAGTACTTC